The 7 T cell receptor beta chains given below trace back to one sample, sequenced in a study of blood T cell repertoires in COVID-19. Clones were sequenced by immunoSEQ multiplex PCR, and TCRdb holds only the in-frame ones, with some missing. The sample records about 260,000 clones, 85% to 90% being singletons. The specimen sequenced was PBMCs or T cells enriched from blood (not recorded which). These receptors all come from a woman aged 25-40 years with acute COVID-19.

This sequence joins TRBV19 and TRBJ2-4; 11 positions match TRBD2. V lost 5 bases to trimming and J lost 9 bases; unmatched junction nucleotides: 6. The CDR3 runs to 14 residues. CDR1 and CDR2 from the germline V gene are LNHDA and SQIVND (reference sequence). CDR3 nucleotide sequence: TGTGCCAGTAGTCAACTAGCGGGAGCTGGCATTCAGTACTTC. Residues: CASSQLAGAGIQYF.

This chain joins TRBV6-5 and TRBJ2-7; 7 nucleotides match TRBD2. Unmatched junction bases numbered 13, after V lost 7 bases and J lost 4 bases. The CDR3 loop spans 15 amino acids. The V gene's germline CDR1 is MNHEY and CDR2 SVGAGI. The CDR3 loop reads CASTGTSGKVYEQYF. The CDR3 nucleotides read TGTGCCAGCACCGGGACGAGCGGGAAAGTGTACGAGCAGTACTTC.

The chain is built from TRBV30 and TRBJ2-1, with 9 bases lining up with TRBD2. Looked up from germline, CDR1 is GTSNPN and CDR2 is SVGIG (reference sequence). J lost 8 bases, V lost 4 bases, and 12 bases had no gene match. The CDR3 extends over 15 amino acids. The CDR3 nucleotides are TGTGCCTGGAAAAGGGCGGGAGGGCCGGCCGATGAGCAGTTCTTC. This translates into CAWKRAGGPADEQFF.

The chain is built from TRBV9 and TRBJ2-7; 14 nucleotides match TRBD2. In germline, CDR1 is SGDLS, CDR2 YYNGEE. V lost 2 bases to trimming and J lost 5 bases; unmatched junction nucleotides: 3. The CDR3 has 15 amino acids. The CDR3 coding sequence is TGTGCCAGCAGCGTCACGGGACTAGCGGGAGACGAGCAGTACTTC. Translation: CASSVTGLAGDEQYF.

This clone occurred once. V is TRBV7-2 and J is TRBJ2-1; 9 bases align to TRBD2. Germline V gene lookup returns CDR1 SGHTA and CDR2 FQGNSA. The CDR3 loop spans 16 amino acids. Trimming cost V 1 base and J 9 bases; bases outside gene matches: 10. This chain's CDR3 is CASSLVSAGGPGEQFF. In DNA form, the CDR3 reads TGTGCCAGCAGCTTAGTTAGCGCGGGAGGGCCGGGTGAGCAGTTCTTC.

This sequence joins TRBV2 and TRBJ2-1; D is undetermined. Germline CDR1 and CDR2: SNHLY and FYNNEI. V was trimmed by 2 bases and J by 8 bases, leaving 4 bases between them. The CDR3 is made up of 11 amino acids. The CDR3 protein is CASSERDEQFF. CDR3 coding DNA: TGTGCCAGCAGTGAACGGGATGAGCAGTTCTTC.

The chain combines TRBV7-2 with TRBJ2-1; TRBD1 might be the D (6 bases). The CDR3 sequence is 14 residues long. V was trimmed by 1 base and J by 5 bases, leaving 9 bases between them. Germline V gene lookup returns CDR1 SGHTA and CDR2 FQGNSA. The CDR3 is CASSLGGLDNEQFF. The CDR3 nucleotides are TGTGCCAGCAGCTTAGGGGGGCTAGACAATGAGCAGTTCTTC. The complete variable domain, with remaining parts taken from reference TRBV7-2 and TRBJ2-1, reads GAGVSQSPSNKVTEKGKDVELRCDPISGHTALYWYRQSLGQGLEFLIYFQGNSAPDKSGLPSDRFSAERTGGSVSTLTIQRTQQEDSAVYLCASSLGGLDNEQFFGPGTRLTVL.